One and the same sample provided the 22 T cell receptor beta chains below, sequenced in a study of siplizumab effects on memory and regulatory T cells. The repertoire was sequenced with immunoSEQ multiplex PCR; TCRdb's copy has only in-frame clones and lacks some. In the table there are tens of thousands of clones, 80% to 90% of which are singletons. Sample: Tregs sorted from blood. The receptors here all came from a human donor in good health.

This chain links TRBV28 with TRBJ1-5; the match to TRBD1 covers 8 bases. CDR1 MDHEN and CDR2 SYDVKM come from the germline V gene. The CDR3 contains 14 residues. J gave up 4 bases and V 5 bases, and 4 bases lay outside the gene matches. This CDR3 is CASSLTGANQPQHF. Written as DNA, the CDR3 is TGTGCCAGCAGTCTGACAGGGGCAAATCAGCCCCAGCATTTT.

CDR3 loop: CASSEGLTDTQYF. For the CDR3, the DNA is TGCGCCAGCAGCGAGGGTCTCACAGATACGCAGTATTTT. The V gene is TRBV5-1, the J gene TRBJ2-3; tentative D call: TRBD2 (5 bases). This CDR3 is 13 amino acids long. The germline V gene encodes CDR1 SGHRS and CDR2 YFSETQ. V lost 4 bases and J 2 bases, leaving 8 bases between the germline ends.

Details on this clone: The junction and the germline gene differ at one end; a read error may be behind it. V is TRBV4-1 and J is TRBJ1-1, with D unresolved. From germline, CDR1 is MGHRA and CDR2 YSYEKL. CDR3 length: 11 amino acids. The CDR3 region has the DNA TGTGCCAGCAGCCAAGGCATCGAAGCTTTCTTT. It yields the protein CASSQGIEAFF.

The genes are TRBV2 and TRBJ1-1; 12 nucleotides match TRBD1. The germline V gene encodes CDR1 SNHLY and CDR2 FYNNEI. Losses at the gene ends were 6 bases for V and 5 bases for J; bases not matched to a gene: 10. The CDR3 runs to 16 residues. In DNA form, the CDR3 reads TGTGCCAGCAGGTACCGGGACAGGGGGCGGGAGACTGAAGCTTTCTTT. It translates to CASRYRDRGRETEAFF.

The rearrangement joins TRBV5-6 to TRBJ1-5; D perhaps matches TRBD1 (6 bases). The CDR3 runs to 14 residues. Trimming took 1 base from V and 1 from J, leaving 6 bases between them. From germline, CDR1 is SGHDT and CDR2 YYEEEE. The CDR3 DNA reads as TGTGCCAGCAGCTTGACAGGGAGCAATCAGCCCCAGCATTTT. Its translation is CASSLTGSNQPQHF.

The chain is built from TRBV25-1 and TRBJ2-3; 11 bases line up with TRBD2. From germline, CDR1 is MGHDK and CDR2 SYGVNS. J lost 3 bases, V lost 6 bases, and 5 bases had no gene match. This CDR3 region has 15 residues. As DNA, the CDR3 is TGTGCCAGCAGGACTAGCGGGATTTTTACAGATACGCAGTATTTT. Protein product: CASRTSGIFTDTQYF.

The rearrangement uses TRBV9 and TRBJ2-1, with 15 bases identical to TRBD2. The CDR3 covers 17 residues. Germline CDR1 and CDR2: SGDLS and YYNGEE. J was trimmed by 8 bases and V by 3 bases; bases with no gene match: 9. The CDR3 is CASSALGLAGGRDEQFF. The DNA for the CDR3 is TGTGCCAGCAGCGCCCTCGGACTAGCGGGAGGGCGAGATGAGCAGTTCTTC.

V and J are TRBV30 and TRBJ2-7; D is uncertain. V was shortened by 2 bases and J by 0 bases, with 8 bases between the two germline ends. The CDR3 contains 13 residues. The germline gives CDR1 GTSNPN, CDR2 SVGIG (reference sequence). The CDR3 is CAWSKTFSYEQYF. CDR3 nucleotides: TGTGCCTGGAGTAAGACCTTCTCCTACGAGCAGTACTTC.

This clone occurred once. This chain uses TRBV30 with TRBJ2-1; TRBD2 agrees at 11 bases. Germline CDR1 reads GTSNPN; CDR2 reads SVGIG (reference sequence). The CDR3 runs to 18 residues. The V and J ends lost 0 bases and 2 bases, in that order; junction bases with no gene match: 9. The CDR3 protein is CAWSVSPSGRQTYNEQFF. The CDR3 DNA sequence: TGTGCCTGGAGTGTATCCCCTAGCGGGAGGCAGACCTACAATGAGCAGTTCTTC.

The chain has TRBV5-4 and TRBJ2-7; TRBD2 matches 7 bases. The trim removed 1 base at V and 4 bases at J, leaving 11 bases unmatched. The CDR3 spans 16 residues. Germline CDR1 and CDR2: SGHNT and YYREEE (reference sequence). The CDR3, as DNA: TGTGCCAGCAGCTTGTCCTGGGCCGGGAGGACATACGAGCAGTACTTC. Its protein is CASSLSWAGRTYEQYF.

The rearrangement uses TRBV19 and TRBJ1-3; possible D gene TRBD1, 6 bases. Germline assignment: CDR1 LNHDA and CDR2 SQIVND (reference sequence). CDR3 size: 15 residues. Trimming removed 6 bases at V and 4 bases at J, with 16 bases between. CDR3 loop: CASRGKQGRGNTIYF. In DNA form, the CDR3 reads TGTGCCAGTAGGGGGAAACAGGGTAGAGGAAACACCATATATTTT.

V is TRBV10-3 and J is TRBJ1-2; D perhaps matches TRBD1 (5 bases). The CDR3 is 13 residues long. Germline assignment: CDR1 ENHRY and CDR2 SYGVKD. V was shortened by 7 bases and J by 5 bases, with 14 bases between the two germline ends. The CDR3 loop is CAIMGQEFYGYTF. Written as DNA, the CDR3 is TGTGCCATCATGGGGCAGGAATTTTATGGCTACACCTTC.

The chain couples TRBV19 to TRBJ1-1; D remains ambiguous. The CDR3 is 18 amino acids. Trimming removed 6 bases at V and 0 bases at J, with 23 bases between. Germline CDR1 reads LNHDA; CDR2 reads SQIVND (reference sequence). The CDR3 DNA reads TGTGCCAGTAGCAAAGGATCTTGGCCTCGGGGTATGAACACTGAAGCTTTCTTT. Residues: CASSKGSWPRGMNTEAFF.

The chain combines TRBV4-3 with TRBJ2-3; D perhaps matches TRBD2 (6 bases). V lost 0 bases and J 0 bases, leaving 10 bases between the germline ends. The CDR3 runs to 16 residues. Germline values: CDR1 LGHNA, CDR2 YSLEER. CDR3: CASSQETGESTDTQYF. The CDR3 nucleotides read TGCGCCAGCAGCCAAGAGACGGGGGAGAGCACAGATACGCAGTATTTT.

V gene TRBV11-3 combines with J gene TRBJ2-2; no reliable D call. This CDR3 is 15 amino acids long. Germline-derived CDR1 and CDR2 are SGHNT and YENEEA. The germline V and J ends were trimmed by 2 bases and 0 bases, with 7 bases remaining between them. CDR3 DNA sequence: TGTGCCAGCAGCTTACGCACAACGAACACCGGGGAGCTGTTTTTT. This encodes CASSLRTTNTGELFF.

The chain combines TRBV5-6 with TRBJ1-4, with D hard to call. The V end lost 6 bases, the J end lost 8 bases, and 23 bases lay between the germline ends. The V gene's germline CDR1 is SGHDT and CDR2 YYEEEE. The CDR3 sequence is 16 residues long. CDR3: CASNRRFRTGWEKLFF. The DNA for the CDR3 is TGTGCCAGCAACCGAAGATTCAGGACTGGATGGGAAAAACTGTTTTTT.

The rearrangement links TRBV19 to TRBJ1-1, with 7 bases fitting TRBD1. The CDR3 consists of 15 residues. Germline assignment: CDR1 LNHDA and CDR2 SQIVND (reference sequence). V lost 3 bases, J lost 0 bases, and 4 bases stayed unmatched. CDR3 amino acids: CASSIPGGLNTEAFF. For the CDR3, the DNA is TGTGCCAGTAGTATCCCAGGGGGGTTGAACACTGAAGCTTTCTTT.

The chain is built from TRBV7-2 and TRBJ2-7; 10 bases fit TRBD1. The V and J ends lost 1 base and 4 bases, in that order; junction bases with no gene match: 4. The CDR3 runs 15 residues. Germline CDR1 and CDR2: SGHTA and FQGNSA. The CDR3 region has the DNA TGTGCCAGCAGCTTAGAACCGGACAGGGGGTACGAGCAGTACTTC. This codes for CASSLEPDRGYEQYF.

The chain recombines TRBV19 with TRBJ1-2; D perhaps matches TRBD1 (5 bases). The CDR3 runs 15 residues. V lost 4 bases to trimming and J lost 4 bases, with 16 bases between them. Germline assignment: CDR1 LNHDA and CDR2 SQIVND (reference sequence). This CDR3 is CASSNFGGVGYGYTF. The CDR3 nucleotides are TGTGCCAGTAGTAATTTTGGGGGGGTTGGCTATGGCTACACCTTC.

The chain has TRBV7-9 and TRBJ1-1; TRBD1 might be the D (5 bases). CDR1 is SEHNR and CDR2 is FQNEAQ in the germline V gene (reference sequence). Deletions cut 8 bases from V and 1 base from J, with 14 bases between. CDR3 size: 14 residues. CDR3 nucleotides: TGTGCCAGCCCTCAGGACAACTCGAACACTGAAGCTTTCTTT. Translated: CASPQDNSNTEAFF.

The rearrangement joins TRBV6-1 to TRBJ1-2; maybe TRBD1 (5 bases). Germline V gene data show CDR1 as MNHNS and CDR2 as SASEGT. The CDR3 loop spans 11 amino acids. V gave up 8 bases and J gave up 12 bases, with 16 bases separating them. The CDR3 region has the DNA TGTGCCAGCGGAAGAACCGCGGGACACACCTTC. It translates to CASGRTAGHTF.

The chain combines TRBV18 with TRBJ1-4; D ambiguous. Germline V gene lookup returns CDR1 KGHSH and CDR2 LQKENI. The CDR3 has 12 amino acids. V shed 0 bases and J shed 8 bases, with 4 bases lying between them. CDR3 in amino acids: CASSPPGEKLFF. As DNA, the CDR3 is TGTGCCAGCTCACCACCCGGGGAAAAACTGTTTTTT.